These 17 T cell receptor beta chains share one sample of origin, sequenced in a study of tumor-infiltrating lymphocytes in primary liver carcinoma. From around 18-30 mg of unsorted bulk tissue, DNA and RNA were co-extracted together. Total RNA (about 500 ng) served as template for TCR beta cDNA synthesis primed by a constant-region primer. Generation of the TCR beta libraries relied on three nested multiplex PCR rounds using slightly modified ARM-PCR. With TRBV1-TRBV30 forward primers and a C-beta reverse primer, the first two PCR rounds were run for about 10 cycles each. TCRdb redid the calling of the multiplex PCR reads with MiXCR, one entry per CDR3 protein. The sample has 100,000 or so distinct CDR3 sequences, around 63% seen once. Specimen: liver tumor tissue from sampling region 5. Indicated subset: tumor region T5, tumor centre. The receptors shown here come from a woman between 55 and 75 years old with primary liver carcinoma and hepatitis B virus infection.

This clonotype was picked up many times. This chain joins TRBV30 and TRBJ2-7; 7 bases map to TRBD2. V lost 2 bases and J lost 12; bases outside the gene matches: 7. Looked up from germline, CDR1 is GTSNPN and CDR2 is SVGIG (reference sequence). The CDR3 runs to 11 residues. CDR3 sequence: CAWSWEGTTYF. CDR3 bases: TGTGCCTGGAGTTGGGAGGGGACGACGTACTTC. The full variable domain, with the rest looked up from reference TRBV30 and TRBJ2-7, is SQTIHQWPATLVQPVGSPLSLECTVEGTSNPNLYWYRQAAGRGLQLLFYSVGIGQISSEVPQNLSASRPQDRQFILSSKKLLLSDSGFYLCAWSWEGTTYFGPGTRLTVT.

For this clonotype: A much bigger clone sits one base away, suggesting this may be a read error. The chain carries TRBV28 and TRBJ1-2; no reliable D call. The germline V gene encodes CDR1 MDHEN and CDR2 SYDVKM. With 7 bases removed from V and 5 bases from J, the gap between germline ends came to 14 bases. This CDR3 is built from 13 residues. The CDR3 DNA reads TGTGCCAGCACAACAAGGCCCTTATATGGCTACACCTTC. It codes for CASTTRPLYGYTF.

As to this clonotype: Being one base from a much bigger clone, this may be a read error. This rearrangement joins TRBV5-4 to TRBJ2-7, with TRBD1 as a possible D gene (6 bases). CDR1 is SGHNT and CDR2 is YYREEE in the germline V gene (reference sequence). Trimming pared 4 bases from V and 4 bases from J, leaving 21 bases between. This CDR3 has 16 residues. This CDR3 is CASSLGTWGAKYEQYF. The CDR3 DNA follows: TGTGCCAGCAGCCTAGGGACATGGGGCGCCAAGTACGAGCAGTACTTC.

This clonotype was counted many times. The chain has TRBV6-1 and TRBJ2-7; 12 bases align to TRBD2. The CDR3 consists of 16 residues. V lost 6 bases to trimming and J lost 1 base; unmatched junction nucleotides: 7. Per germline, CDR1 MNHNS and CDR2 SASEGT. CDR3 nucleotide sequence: TGTGCCAGCAGCCCCTACCTAGCGGGAGGGTCCTACGAGCAGTACTTC. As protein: CASSPYLAGGSYEQYF.

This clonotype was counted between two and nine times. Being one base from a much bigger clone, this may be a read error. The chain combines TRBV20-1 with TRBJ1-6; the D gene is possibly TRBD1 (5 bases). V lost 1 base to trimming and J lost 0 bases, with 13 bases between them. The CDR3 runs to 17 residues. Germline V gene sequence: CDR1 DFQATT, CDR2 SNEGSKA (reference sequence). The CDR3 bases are TGCAGTGCTAGAGTCGAGGGGCCGAGCTCCTATAATTCACCCCTCCACTTT. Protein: CSARVEGPSSYNSPLHF.

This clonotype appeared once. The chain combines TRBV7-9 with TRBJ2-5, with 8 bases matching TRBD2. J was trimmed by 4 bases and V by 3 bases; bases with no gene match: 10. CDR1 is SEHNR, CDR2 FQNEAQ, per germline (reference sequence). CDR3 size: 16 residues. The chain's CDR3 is CASSFIAGCSGETQYF. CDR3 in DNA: TGTGCCAGCAGCTTTATAGCGGGATGTTCGGGAGAGACCCAGTACTTC.

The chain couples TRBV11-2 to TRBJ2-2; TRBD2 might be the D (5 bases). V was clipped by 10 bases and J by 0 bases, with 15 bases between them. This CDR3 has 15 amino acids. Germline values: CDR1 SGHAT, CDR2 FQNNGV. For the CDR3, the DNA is TGTGCCAATAGCCTTACTAGAGCGAACACCGGGGAGCTGTTTTTT. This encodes CANSLTRANTGELFF.

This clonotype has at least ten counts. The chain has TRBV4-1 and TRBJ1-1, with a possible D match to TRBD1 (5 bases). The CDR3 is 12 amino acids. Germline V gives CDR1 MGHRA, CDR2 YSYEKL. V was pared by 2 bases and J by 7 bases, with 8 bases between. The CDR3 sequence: CASSQRGNEAFF. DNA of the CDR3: TGCGCCAGCAGCCAAAGGGGAAATGAAGCTTTCTTT.

The CDR3 nucleotides read TGTGCCAGCAGTGGATCAGCCGCGACTAGCAACGAGCAGTACTTC. Translating gives CASSGSAATSNEQYF. V and J are TRBV6-1 and TRBJ2-7; 7 nucleotides line up with TRBD2. The germline V gene encodes CDR1 MNHNS and CDR2 SASEGT. V was clipped by 4 bases and J by 5 bases; unmatched bases: 11. This CDR3 is built from 15 residues.

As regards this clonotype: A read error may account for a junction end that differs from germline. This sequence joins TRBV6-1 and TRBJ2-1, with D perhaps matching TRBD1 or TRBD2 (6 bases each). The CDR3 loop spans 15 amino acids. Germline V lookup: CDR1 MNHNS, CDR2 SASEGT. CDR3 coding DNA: TGTGCCAGCAGAGATTCGGGGGCGTCCTACATTGAGCAGTTCTTC. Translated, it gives CASRDSGASYIEQFF.

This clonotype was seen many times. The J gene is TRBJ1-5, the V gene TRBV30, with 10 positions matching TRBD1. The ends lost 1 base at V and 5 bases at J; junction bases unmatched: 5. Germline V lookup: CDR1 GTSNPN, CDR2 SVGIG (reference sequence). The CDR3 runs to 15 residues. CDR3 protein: CAWSGRGTGDQPQHF. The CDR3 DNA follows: TGTGCCTGGAGTGGCCGGGGGACAGGGGATCAGCCCCAGCATTTT.

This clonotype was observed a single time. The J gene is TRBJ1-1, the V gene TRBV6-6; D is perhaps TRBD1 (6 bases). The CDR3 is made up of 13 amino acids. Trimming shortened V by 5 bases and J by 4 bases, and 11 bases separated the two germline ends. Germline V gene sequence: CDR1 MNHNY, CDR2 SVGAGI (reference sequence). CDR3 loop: CASSLQGFTEAFF. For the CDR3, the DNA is TGTGCCAGCAGTCTACAGGGATTCACTGAAGCTTTCTTT.

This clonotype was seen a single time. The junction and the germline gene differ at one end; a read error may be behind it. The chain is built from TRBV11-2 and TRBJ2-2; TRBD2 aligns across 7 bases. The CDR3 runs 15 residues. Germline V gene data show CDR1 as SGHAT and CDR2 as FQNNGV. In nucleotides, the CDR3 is TGTGCCAGCAGCTTAACGGGACTAAACACCGAGGAGTTGTTTTTT. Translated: CASSLTGLNTEELFF.

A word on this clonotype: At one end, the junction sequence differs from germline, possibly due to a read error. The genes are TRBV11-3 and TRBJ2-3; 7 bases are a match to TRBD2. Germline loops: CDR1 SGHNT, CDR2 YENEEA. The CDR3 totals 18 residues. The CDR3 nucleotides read TGTGCCAGCAGCCAGCGGTCCGGGTCAGTGACTAGCACAGATACACAGTATTTT. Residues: CASSQRSGSVTSTDTQYF.

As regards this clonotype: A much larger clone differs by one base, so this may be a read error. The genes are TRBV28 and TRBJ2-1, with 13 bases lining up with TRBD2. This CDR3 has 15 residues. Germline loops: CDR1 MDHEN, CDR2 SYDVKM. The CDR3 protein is CASSLTSGRAREPFF. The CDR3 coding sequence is TGTGCCAGCAGTTTAACTAGCGGGAGGGCCAGGGAGCCGTTCTTC.

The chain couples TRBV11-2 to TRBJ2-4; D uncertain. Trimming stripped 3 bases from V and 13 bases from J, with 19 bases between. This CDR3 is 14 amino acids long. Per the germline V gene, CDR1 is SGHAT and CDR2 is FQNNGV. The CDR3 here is CASSLAGPKNTQYF. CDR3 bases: TGTGCCAGCAGCTTGGCAGGACCGAAAAACACCCAGTACTTC.

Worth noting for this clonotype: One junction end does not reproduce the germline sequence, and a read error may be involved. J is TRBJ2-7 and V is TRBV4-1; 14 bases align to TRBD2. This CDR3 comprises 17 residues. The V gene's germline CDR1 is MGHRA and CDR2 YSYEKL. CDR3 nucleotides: TGCGCCAACAGCCAAGATTTGACTAGCGGGAGGGTATATGAGCAGTACTTC. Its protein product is CANSQDLTSGRVYEQYF.